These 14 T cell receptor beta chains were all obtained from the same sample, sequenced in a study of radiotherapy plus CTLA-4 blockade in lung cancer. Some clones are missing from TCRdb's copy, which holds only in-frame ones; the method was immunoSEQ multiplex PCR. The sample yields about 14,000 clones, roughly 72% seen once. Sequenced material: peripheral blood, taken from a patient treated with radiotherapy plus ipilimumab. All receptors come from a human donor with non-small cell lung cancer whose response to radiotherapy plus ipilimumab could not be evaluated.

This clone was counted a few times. The CDR3 protein is CASRNRVVGTEAFF. Written as DNA, the CDR3 is TGTGCCAGTCGAAATCGGGTCGTGGGCACTGAAGCTTTCTTT. This chain links TRBV19 with TRBJ1-1, with D uncertain. Trimming removed 8 bases from V and 4 bases from J, with 17 bases in between. CDR1 and CDR2 (germline): LNHDA, SQIVND (reference sequence). The CDR3 consists of 14 residues.

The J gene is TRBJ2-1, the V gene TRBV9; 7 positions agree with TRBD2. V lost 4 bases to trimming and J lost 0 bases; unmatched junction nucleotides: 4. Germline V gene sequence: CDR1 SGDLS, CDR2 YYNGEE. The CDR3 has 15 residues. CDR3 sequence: CASSPRGDSYNEQFF. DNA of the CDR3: TGTGCCAGCAGCCCCCGGGGGGACTCCTACAATGAGCAGTTCTTC.

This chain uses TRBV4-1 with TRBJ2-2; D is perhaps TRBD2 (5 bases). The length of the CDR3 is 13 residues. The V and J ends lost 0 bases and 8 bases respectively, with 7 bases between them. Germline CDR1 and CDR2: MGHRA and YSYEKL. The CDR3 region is CASSQEGGGELFF. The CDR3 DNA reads TGCGCCAGCAGCCAAGAAGGCGGGGGGGAGCTGTTTTTT.

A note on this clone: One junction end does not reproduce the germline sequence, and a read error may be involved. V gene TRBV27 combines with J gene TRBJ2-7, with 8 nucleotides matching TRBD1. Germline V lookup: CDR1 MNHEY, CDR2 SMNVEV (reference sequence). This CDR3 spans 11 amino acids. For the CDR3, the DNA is TGTGCCAGCAGTGGGGGGACAGGTTTTGTTTGG. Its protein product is CASSGGTGFVW.

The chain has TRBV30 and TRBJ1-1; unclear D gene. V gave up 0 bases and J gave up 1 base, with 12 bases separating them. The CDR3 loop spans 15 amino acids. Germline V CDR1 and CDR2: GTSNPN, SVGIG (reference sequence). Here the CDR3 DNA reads TGTGCCTGGAGTGTAAACCGAGCTCGGAACACTGAAGCTTTCTTT. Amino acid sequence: CAWSVNRARNTEAFF.

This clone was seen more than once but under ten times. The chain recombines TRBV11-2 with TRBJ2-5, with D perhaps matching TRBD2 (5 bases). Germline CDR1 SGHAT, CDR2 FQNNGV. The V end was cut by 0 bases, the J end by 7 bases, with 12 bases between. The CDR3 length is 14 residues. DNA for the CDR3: TGTGCCAGCAGCTTAGAGGTGGGGAGAGGGACCCAGTACTTC. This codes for CASSLEVGRGTQYF.

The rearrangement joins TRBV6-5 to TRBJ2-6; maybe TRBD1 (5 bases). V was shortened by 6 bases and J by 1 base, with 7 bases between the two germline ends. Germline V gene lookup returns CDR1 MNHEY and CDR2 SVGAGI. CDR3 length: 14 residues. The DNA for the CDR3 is TGTGCCAGCAGGACAGCATCTGGGGCCAACGTCCTGACTTTC. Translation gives CASRTASGANVLTF.

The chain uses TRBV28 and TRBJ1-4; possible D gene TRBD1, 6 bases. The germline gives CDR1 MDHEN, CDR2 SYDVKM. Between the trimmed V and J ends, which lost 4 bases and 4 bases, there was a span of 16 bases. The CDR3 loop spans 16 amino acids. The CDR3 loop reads CASSSTNRERNEKLFF. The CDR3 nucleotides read TGTGCCAGCAGTTCAACCAACAGGGAGCGTAATGAAAAACTGTTTTTT.

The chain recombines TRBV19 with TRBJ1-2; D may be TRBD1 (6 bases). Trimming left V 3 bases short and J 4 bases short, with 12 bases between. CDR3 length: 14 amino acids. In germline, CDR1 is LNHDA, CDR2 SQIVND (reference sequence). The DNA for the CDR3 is TGTGCCAGTAGTATGGTCAGGGGTAGCTATGGCTACACCTTC. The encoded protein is CASSMVRGSYGYTF.

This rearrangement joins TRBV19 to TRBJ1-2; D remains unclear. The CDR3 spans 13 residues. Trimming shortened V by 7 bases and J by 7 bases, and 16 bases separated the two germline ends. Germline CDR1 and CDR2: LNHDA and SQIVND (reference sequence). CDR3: CASTGARGSGYTF. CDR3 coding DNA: TGTGCCAGTACAGGCGCCCGGGGTAGTGGCTACACCTTC.

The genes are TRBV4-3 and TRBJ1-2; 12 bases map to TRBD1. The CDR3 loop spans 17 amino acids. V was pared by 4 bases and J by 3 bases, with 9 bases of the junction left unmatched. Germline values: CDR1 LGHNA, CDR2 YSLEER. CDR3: CASSPSRDRGQDYGYTF. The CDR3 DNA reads TGCGCCAGCAGCCCGTCCCGGGACAGGGGGCAGGACTATGGCTACACCTTC.

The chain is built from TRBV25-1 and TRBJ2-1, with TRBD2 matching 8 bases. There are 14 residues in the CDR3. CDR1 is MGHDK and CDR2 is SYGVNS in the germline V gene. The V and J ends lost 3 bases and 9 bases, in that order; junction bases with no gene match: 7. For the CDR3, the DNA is TGTGCCAGCAGTGACGGTAGCGGGGTCGCTGAGCAGTTCTTC. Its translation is CASSDGSGVAEQFF.

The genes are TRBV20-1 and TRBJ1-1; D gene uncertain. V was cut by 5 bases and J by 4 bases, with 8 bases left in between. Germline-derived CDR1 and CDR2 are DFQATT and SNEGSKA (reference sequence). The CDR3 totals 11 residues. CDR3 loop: CSAPTGTEAFF. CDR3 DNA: TGCAGTGCTCCAACGGGCACTGAAGCTTTCTTT.

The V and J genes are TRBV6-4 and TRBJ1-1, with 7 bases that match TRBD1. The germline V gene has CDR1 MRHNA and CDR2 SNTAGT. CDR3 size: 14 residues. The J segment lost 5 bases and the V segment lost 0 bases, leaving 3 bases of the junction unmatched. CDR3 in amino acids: CASSDSNRGTEAFF. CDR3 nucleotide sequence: TGTGCCAGCAGTGACTCGAACAGGGGAACTGAAGCTTTCTTT.